The clone carrying this TCR beta chain has at least ten counts. Its antigen is unknown. The authors produced cDNA by 5'RACE using 10-nucleotide random UMIs. A single run covered 15-18 subjects with over 170 million TCR-beta sequences. TCRdb analysed the 5' RACE reads with MiXCR anew, one entry per CDR3 protein. The sample carries 66,000 or so distinct CDR3 sequences, 3% to 3.5% recorded once. The sample comes from a study of neurological immune-mediated disorders. Study results and caveats: Healthy controls had more TCR clonal expansion than multiple sclerosis, which showed the least, whereas HTLV-1-associated myelopathy showed the most.

2 million PBMCs stored at -80 C were the source of the unsorted libraries. The CDR3 extends over 15 amino acids. Germline V gene sequence: CDR1 SGHRS, CDR2 YFSETQ. V was shortened by 0 bases and J by 4 bases, with 13 bases between the two germline ends. The receptor was isolated from a man in his forties with multiple sclerosis. The genes are TRBV5-1 and TRBJ1-1; a weak D match, TRBD1 (5 bases). Sequencing input: PBMCs. The CDR3 here is CASSLEAGVGTEAFF. CDR3 coding DNA: TGCGCCAGCAGCTTGGAAGCGGGGGTTGGCACTGAAGCTTTCTTT.